The rows below give T cell receptor beta chains drawn from one sample of a study of T cells in Graves' hyperthyroidism and ophthalmopathy. TCRdb called the multiplex PCR reads again in MiXCR, with one record for every CDR3 protein. The table has around 800,000 distinct CDR3 sequences, over 35% seen once; the top ten hold around 9.3%. Sequenced input: blood. These receptors all come from a man younger than 35 with Graves' hyperthyroidism. Each CDR3 is given with its conserved first and last residue. A D gene is named only where the DNA matches it firmly. For some rows the clone size is stated as once, few or many, or as a class when expanded; others skip it.

J gene: TRBJ2-7; V gene: TRBV12-3/TRBV12-4; clone size: NA; D gene: TRBD1; CDR3 protein: CASSLSLTGVPYEQYF; CDR3 DNA: TGTGCCAGCAGTCTTTCCCTGACAGGGGTCCCCTACGAGCAGTACTTC
J gene: TRBJ1-1; V gene: TRBV7-2; clone size: NA; D gene: NA; CDR3 protein: CASSSEWEDTEAFF; CDR3 DNA: TGTGCCAGCAGCAGTGAATGGGAGGACACTGAAGCTTTCTTT
J gene: TRBJ1-1; V gene: TRBV7-2; clone size: many; D gene: NA; CDR3 protein: CASSRRVGLTEAFF; CDR3 DNA: TGTGCCAGCAGCCGTCGGGTGGGATTAACTGAAGCTTTCTTT
J gene: TRBJ1-2; V gene: TRBV10-3; clone size: NA; D gene: NA; CDR3 protein: CAISDRGGGYGYTF; CDR3 DNA: TGTGCCATCAGTGACAGGGGAGGCGGCTATGGCTACACCTTC
J gene: TRBJ1-1; V gene: TRBV19; clone size: many; D gene: NA; CDR3 protein: CASSFGIHEAFF; CDR3 DNA: TGTGCCAGTAGTTTCGGGATACATGAAGCTTTCTTT
J gene: TRBJ2-7; V gene: TRBV20-1; clone size: many; D gene: TRBD1; CDR3 protein: CSARQGLNEQYF; CDR3 DNA: TGCAGTGCCAGACAGGGTTTAAACGAGCAGTACTTC
J gene: TRBJ2-6; V gene: TRBV7-9; clone size: NA; D gene: NA; CDR3 protein: CASSSGPGANVLTF; CDR3 DNA: TGTGCCAGCAGCTCAGGACCTGGGGCCAACGTCCTGACTTTC
J gene: TRBJ2-5; V gene: TRBV7-8; clone size: many; D gene: NA; CDR3 protein: CASTVGVGETQYF; CDR3 DNA: TGTGCCAGCACGGTGGGGGTGGGAGAGACCCAGTACTTC
J gene: TRBJ1-5; V gene: TRBV12-3/TRBV12-4; clone size: NA; D gene: NA; CDR3 protein: CASSSLDINQPQHF; CDR3 DNA: TGTGCCAGCAGTTCCCTGGACATCAATCAGCCCCAGCATTTT
J gene: TRBJ1-1; V gene: TRBV7-9; clone size: few; D gene: TRBD1; CDR3 protein: CASSQGEGAETEAFF; CDR3 DNA: TGCGCCAGCAGCCAAGGGGAGGGGGCTGAAACTGAAGCTTTCTTT
J gene: TRBJ1-1; V gene: TRBV10-2; clone size: NA; D gene: TRBD1; CDR3 protein: CASSEGGTGTTEAFF; CDR3 DNA: TGCGCCAGCAGTGAGGGGGGGACAGGGACCACTGAAGCTTTCTTT
J gene: TRBJ1-6; V gene: TRBV5-4; clone size: NA; D gene: NA; CDR3 protein: CASSLGRFNSPLHF; CDR3 DNA: TGTGCCAGCAGCTTGGGACGGTTTAATTCACCCCTCCACTTT
J gene: TRBJ1-1; V gene: TRBV19; clone size: few; D gene: NA; CDR3 protein: CASSIARRSPEAFF; CDR3 DNA: TGTGCCAGTAGTATAGCCAGAAGGAGCCCTGAAGCTTTCTTT
J gene: TRBJ2-5; V gene: TRBV28; clone size: NA; D gene: TRBD2; CDR3 protein: CASTNPAGEAQPQYF; CDR3 DNA: TGTGCCAGTACAAACCCAGCGGGGGAAGCTCAGCCCCAGTACTTC
J gene: TRBJ1-1; V gene: TRBV20-1; clone size: NA; D gene: NA; CDR3 protein: CSARDYGGLATEAFF; CDR3 DNA: TGCAGTGCTAGAGATTACGGGGGGTTAGCCACTGAAGCTTTCTTT
J gene: TRBJ1-1; V gene: TRBV13; clone size: NA; D gene: NA; CDR3 protein: CASRGQENTEAFF; CDR3 DNA: TGTGCCAGTAGGGGACAAGAGAACACTGAAGCTTTCTTT
J gene: TRBJ1-1; V gene: TRBV7-2; clone size: few; D gene: NA; CDR3 protein: CASKFRGGNTEAFF; CDR3 DNA: TGTGCCAGCAAATTCCGGGGGGGGAACACTGAAGCTTTCTTT
J gene: TRBJ1-6; V gene: TRBV25-1; clone size: many; D gene: NA; CDR3 protein: CASRRLGSPLHF; CDR3 DNA: TGTGCCAGCCGCCGACTCGGATCACCCCTCCACTTT
J gene: TRBJ1-5; V gene: TRBV7-2; clone size: few; D gene: TRBD1; CDR3 protein: CASSTRTGDQPQHF; CDR3 DNA: TGTGCCAGCAGCACTCGGACAGGGGACCAGCCCCAGCATTTT
J gene: TRBJ2-2; V gene: TRBV7-3; clone size: many; D gene: NA; CDR3 protein: CASSPTSSGELFF; CDR3 DNA: TGTGCCAGCAGCCCAACTAGCTCCGGGGAGCTGTTTTTT
J gene: TRBJ2-7; V gene: TRBV20-1; clone size: many; D gene: TRBD1; CDR3 protein: CSARTGASYEQYF; CDR3 DNA: TGCAGTGCCAGGACAGGGGCTAGCTACGAGCAGTACTTC
J gene: TRBJ2-7; V gene: TRBV12-3/TRBV12-4; clone size: few; D gene: TRBD1; CDR3 protein: CASRGQVVQGEQYF; CDR3 DNA: TGTGCCAGCAGGGGACAGGTGGTGCAGGGCGAGCAGTACTTC
J gene: TRBJ2-2; V gene: TRBV29-1; clone size: many; D gene: NA; CDR3 protein: CSVGTLNTGELFF; CDR3 DNA: TGCAGCGTGGGGACCTTGAACACCGGGGAGCTGTTTTTT
J gene: TRBJ2-2; V gene: TRBV29-1; clone size: many; D gene: TRBD1; CDR3 protein: CSVVGQSNTGELFF; CDR3 DNA: TGCAGCGTCGTGGGACAGTCGAACACCGGGGAGCTGTTTTTT
J gene: TRBJ1-3; V gene: TRBV9; clone size: NA; D gene: NA; CDR3 protein: CASSVEPFSSGNTIYF; CDR3 DNA: TGTGCCAGCAGCGTAGAGCCGTTTTCCTCTGGAAACACCATATATTTT
J gene: TRBJ2-1; V gene: TRBV29-1; clone size: NA; D gene: TRBD2; CDR3 protein: CSALAGEYNEQFF; CDR3 DNA: TGCAGCGCCCTAGCGGGAGAATACAATGAGCAGTTCTTC
J gene: TRBJ1-5; V gene: TRBV7-9; clone size: many; D gene: TRBD1; CDR3 protein: CASSSGTGGFQPQHF; CDR3 DNA: TGTGCCAGCAGCTCCGGGACAGGGGGGTTTCAGCCCCAGCATTTT
J gene: TRBJ2-7; V gene: TRBV30; clone size: once; D gene: TRBD1; CDR3 protein: CAWSPADRGDEQYF; CDR3 DNA: TGTGCCTGGAGTCCCGCGGACAGGGGAGACGAGCAGTACTTC
J gene: TRBJ1-6; V gene: TRBV6-1; clone size: NA; D gene: NA; CDR3 protein: CASSVESSYNSPLHF; CDR3 DNA: TGTGCCAGCAGTGTCGAGAGCTCCTATAATTCACCCCTCCACTTT
J gene: TRBJ1-5; V gene: TRBV7-9; clone size: NA; D gene: NA; CDR3 protein: CASSLAPQNPQHF; CDR3 DNA: TGTGCCAGCAGCTTAGCCCCCCAAAACCCCCAGCATTTT
J gene: TRBJ1-5; V gene: TRBV2; clone size: NA; D gene: TRBD1; CDR3 protein: CASTMDRKGQHF; CDR3 DNA: TGTGCCAGCACCATGGACAGGAAGGGTCAGCATTTT
J gene: TRBJ2-5; V gene: TRBV25-1; clone size: many; D gene: NA; CDR3 protein: CASSDFLIETQYF; CDR3 DNA: TGTGCCAGCAGTGATTTCCTGATTGAGACCCAGTACTTC
J gene: TRBJ2-5; V gene: TRBV15; clone size: NA; D gene: NA; CDR3 protein: CATSVRMGPETQYF; CDR3 DNA: TGTGCCACCAGCGTCAGAATGGGTCCAGAGACCCAGTACTTC
J gene: TRBJ2-6; V gene: TRBV14; clone size: few; D gene: NA; CDR3 protein: CASSQEGSSGANVLTF; CDR3 DNA: TGTGCCAGCAGCCAAGAAGGTAGTTCTGGGGCCAACGTCCTGACTTTC
J gene: TRBJ1-5; V gene: TRBV12-3/TRBV12-4; clone size: many; D gene: NA; CDR3 protein: CASSPFGTAEGQPQHF; CDR3 DNA: TGTGCCAGCAGTCCGTTCGGGACGGCGGAAGGACAGCCCCAGCATTTT
J gene: TRBJ2-5; V gene: TRBV7-6; clone size: many; D gene: NA; CDR3 protein: CASSFVQGGQETQYF; CDR3 DNA: TGTGCCAGCAGCTTCGTCCAGGGGGGACAAGAGACCCAGTACTTC
J gene: TRBJ1-6; V gene: TRBV7-6; clone size: many; D gene: NA; CDR3 protein: CASSLTGQDSPLHF; CDR3 DNA: TGTGCCAGCAGCTTAACAGGGCAGGATTCACCCCTCCACTTT
J gene: TRBJ1-1; V gene: TRBV7-2; clone size: NA; D gene: NA; CDR3 protein: CASSLAAGGNTEAFF; CDR3 DNA: TGTGCCAGCAGCTTAGCCGCGGGCGGGAACACTGAAGCTTTCTTT
J gene: TRBJ2-5; V gene: TRBV7-7; clone size: NA; D gene: NA; CDR3 protein: CASSLDSGTYETQYF; CDR3 DNA: TGTGCTAGCAGCTTAGACTCCGGGACATACGAGACCCAGTACTTC
J gene: TRBJ2-7; V gene: TRBV29-1; clone size: NA; D gene: NA; CDR3 protein: CSVEAGRGDEQYF; CDR3 DNA: TGCAGCGTTGAGGCGGGAAGAGGCGACGAGCAGTACTTC
J gene: TRBJ1-5; V gene: TRBV2; clone size: NA; D gene: TRBD1; CDR3 protein: CASSEARDRGTPQHF; CDR3 DNA: TGTGCCAGCAGTGAAGCGCGGGACAGGGGTACACCCCAGCATTTT
J gene: TRBJ2-2; V gene: TRBV5-1; clone size: NA; D gene: TRBD2; CDR3 protein: CASSSNLAGTGELFF; CDR3 DNA: TGCGCCAGCAGCTCGAACTTAGCGGGAACCGGGGAGCTGTTTTTT
J gene: TRBJ2-2; V gene: TRBV19; clone size: few; D gene: NA; CDR3 protein: CASSAKQGRVAGELFF; CDR3 DNA: TGTGCCAGTAGTGCCAAACAGGGCCGTGTGGCCGGGGAGCTGTTTTTT
J gene: TRBJ2-7; V gene: TRBV5-1; clone size: few; D gene: TRBD2; CDR3 protein: CASSLSVAGGSYEQYF; CDR3 DNA: TGCGCCAGCAGCTTGTCGGTAGCGGGGGGTTCCTACGAGCAGTACTTC
J gene: TRBJ1-1; V gene: TRBV2; clone size: NA; D gene: NA; CDR3 protein: CASSDRWWQGNTEAFF; CDR3 DNA: TGTGCCAGCAGTGATCGATGGTGGCAAGGAAACACTGAAGCTTTCTTT
J gene: TRBJ1-3; V gene: TRBV7-2; clone size: few; D gene: NA; CDR3 protein: CASSSPDNSGNTIYF; CDR3 DNA: TGTGCCAGCAGCTCGCCCGACAACTCTGGAAACACCATATATTTT
J gene: TRBJ2-2; V gene: TRBV7-9; clone size: NA; D gene: TRBD2; CDR3 protein: CASSPSQREAGTGELFF; CDR3 DNA: TGTGCCAGCAGCCCAAGTCAGCGGGAGGCCGGAACCGGGGAGCTGTTTTTT
J gene: TRBJ1-5; V gene: TRBV6-6; clone size: many; D gene: NA; CDR3 protein: CASSYSMAANQPQHF; CDR3 DNA: TGTGCCAGCAGTTACTCGATGGCAGCGAATCAGCCCCAGCATTTT
J gene: TRBJ2-6; V gene: TRBV20-1; clone size: many; D gene: NA; CDR3 protein: CSATGNGANVLTF; CDR3 DNA: TGCAGTGCTACTGGGAACGGGGCCAACGTCCTGACTTTC
J gene: TRBJ1-2; V gene: TRBV15; clone size: NA; D gene: NA; CDR3 protein: CATSPQLTPAYGYTF; CDR3 DNA: TGTGCCACCAGCCCGCAGCTGACACCCGCGTATGGCTACACCTTC
J gene: TRBJ2-5; V gene: TRBV6-5; clone size: NA; D gene: NA; CDR3 protein: CASGQRGSLIETQYF; CDR3 DNA: TGTGCCAGCGGGCAACGGGGTAGCCTAATAGAGACCCAGTACTTC
J gene: TRBJ1-6; V gene: TRBV5-1; clone size: few; D gene: TRBD1; CDR3 protein: CASSRRTGDNSPLHF; CDR3 DNA: TGCGCCAGCAGCAGAAGGACAGGGGATAATTCACCCCTCCACTTT
J gene: TRBJ2-5; V gene: TRBV6-5; clone size: NA; D gene: TRBD1; CDR3 protein: CASSYGTGVQETQYF; CDR3 DNA: TGTGCCAGCAGTTACGGGACAGGGGTTCAAGAGACCCAGTACTTC
J gene: TRBJ2-5; V gene: TRBV4-2; clone size: few; D gene: TRBD1; CDR3 protein: CASSQEGTEETQYF; CDR3 DNA: TGTGCCAGCAGCCAAGAGGGGACAGAAGAGACCCAGTACTTC
J gene: TRBJ1-1; V gene: TRBV19; clone size: few; D gene: NA; CDR3 protein: CASSIDLKAFF; CDR3 DNA: TGTGCCAGTAGTATAGACCTTAAGGCTTTCTTT
J gene: TRBJ1-5; V gene: TRBV6-6; clone size: few; D gene: NA; CDR3 protein: CASSTAYKGNQPQHF; CDR3 DNA: TGTGCCAGCAGCACAGCATACAAGGGCAATCAGCCCCAGCATTTT
J gene: TRBJ1-1; V gene: TRBV20-1; clone size: few; D gene: NA; CDR3 protein: CSARVSGTANTEAFF; CDR3 DNA: TGCAGTGCTAGAGTCTCTGGGACGGCAAACACTGAAGCTTTCTTT